Shown below are 19 T cell receptor beta chains from a single sample sequenced in a study of blood T cell repertoires in COVID-19. Using immunoSEQ multiplex PCR, the repertoire was profiled, and TCRdb retains in-frame clones only, with some absent. The sample lists 200,000 to 250,000 clones; roughly four fifths were seen once. Sequencing input: peripheral blood. All receptors derive from a woman between 40 and 55 years old with acute or convalescent COVID-19.

The V call is TRBV13, the J call TRBJ2-5, with TRBD1 matching over 7 bases. The CDR3 is 20 amino acids. Germline CDR1 reads PRHDT; CDR2 reads FYEKMQ (reference sequence). J lost 5 bases, V lost 4 bases, and 25 bases had no gene match. In DNA form, the CDR3 reads TGTGCCAGCAGCTCGACCCGGTTGGACACCAGACAGGGAATAGTGGAGACCCAGTACTTC. Residues: CASSSTRLDTRQGIVETQYF.

The gene calls are TRBV27 and TRBJ2-4, with D tentatively TRBD1 (6 bases). This CDR3 is built from 16 residues. From germline, CDR1 is MNHEY and CDR2 SMNVEV (reference sequence). V was cut by 6 bases and J by 0 bases, with 15 bases left in between. CDR3 bases: TGTGCCAGCAGCCGGACAGCCCCCCTAGCCAAAAACATTCAGTACTTC. It codes for CASSRTAPLAKNIQYF.

CDR3 in amino acids: CASSSLAGGGHEQFF. In nucleotides, the CDR3 is TGTGCCAGCAGCTCCTTAGCGGGAGGGGGGCATGAGCAGTTCTTC. The gene calls are TRBV7-2 and TRBJ2-1; 11 nucleotides agree with TRBD2. CDR1 and CDR2 from the germline V gene are SGHTA and FQGNSA. The CDR3 has 15 residues. The junction had 7 bases not matched to a gene; V was cut back by 4 bases and J by 8 bases.

The table lists this clone with a count of one. The chain joins TRBV4-1 to TRBJ1-1; D gene unclear. The CDR3 contains 16 residues. Germline V gene sequence: CDR1 MGHRA, CDR2 YSYEKL. V gave up 1 base and J gave up 5 bases, with 17 bases separating them. CDR3 sequence: CASSQVQTTYKTEAFF. The CDR3 bases are TGCGCCAGCAGCCAAGTCCAAACCACTTATAAAACTGAAGCTTTCTTT.

The rearrangement uses TRBV30 and TRBJ2-7; 7 bases match TRBD1. This CDR3 is 14 amino acids long. CDR1 is GTSNPN, CDR2 SVGIG, per germline (reference sequence). J gave up 4 bases and V 3 bases, and 9 bases lay outside the gene matches. The CDR3 region is CAWSKRQGRYEQYF. The CDR3 DNA sequence: TGTGCCTGGAGCAAGAGACAGGGTCGTTACGAGCAGTACTTC.

The genes are TRBV5-6 and TRBJ1-2; D is perhaps TRBD1 (6 bases). The CDR3 sequence is 16 residues long. The V end was cut by 4 bases, the J end by 2 bases, with 18 bases between. CDR1 is SGHDT and CDR2 is YYEEEE in the germline V gene. CDR3 residues: CASSGEGRGVNYGYTF. The CDR3 bases are TGTGCCAGCAGCGGCGAAGGGAGGGGGGTAAACTATGGCTACACCTTC.

The chain joins TRBV24-1 to TRBJ2-7; maybe TRBD2 (6 bases). The CDR3 runs to 18 residues. The V end lost 4 bases, the J end lost 7 bases, and 28 bases lay between the germline ends. Germline-derived CDR1 and CDR2 are KGHDR and SFDVKD. The CDR3 sequence is CATSDRAYTEGRPGEQYF. The DNA for the CDR3 is TGTGCCACCAGTGACCGAGCTTATACGGAGGGACGACCGGGGGAGCAGTACTTC.

This clone was detected only once. Germline is not matched at one junction end, which may reflect a read error. This chain joins TRBV6-1 and TRBJ2-2; 12 nucleotides agree with TRBD2. Germline assignment: CDR1 MNHNS and CDR2 SASEGT. This CDR3 spans 17 amino acids. CDR3: CASREGLAGPNTGELFF. DNA for the CDR3: TGTGCCAGCAGGGAAGGACTAGCGGGGCCGAACACCGGGGAGCTGTTTTTT.

This sequence joins TRBV3-1 (or the pseudogene TRBV3-2) and TRBJ2-1, with D possibly TRBD2 on 5 matching bases. Germline CDR1 is LGHDT and CDR2 is YNNKEL (reference sequence). This CDR3 contains 14 residues. Trimming pared 4 bases from V and 10 bases from J, leaving 17 bases between. Here the CDR3 DNA reads TGTGCCAGCAGCCTATCTCGGACTTGGGGAGAGCAGTTCTTC. It is translated as CASSLSRTWGEQFF.

This clone was picked up a small number of times. This chain joins TRBV5-3 and TRBJ1-1, with D possibly being TRBD1 (6 bases). TRBV5-3 is placed among ORFs of uncertain function. The CDR3 loop spans 15 amino acids. V gave up 4 bases and J gave up 4 bases, with 17 bases separating them. The chain's CDR3 is CARSGLRQDSTEAFF. As DNA, the CDR3 is TGTGCCAGAAGCGGACTTCGACAGGATAGCACTGAAGCTTTCTTT.

This clone has just a few counts. V usage is TRBV27 and J usage is TRBJ2-1, with D maybe TRBD2 (5 bases). The ends were cut back, 2 bases at V and 2 bases at J, with 7 bases in the middle. CDR1 is MNHEY, CDR2 SMNVEV, per germline (reference sequence). There are 14 residues in the CDR3. Written as DNA, the CDR3 is TGTGCCAGCAGTTTAAGCGGTACCTACAATGAGCAGTTCTTC. It encodes CASSLSGTYNEQFF.

The chain employs TRBV5-4 and TRBJ2-7; 9 bases agree with TRBD2. V lost 2 bases and J lost 1; bases outside the gene matches: 1. CDR1 and CDR2 (germline): SGHNT, YYREEE (reference sequence). This CDR3 is 14 amino acids long. The chain's CDR3 is CASSFLAGSYEQYF. CDR3 nucleotides: TGTGCCAGCAGCTTCCTAGCGGGATCCTACGAGCAGTACTTC.

The rearrangement links TRBV12-5 to TRBJ1-4, with D hard to call. This CDR3 has 13 residues. V shed 2 bases and J shed 7 bases, with 8 bases lying between them. Germline V CDR1 and CDR2: LGHNT, FRNRAP. The CDR3 here is CASGLFNREKLFF. CDR3 in DNA: TGTGCTAGTGGTTTGTTTAATCGTGAAAAACTGTTTTTT.

The genes are TRBV7-9 and TRBJ1-2, with 11 positions matching TRBD1. Germline loops: CDR1 SEHNR, CDR2 FQNEAQ (reference sequence). V lost 5 bases and J lost 5; bases outside the gene matches: 4. This CDR3 is built from 14 residues. CDR3 in DNA: TGTGCCAGCAGCCCCGGGACAGGGGGGTATGGCTACACCTTC. This translates into CASSPGTGGYGYTF. The full variable domain, with the rest looked up from reference TRBV7-9 and TRBJ1-2, is DTGVSQNPRHKITKRGQNVTFRCDPISEHNRLYWYRQTLGQGPEFLTYFQNEAQLEKSRLLSDRFSAERPKGSFSTLEIQRTEQGDSAMYLCASSPGTGGYGYTFGSGTRLTVV.

The J gene is TRBJ2-3, the V gene TRBV7-6; tentatively, D is TRBD1 (6 bases). The CDR3 covers 15 residues. The ends were cut back, 5 bases at V and 2 bases at J, with 14 bases in the middle. Germline CDR1 is SGHVS and CDR2 is FNYEAQ. The CDR3, as DNA: TGTGCCAGCAGCCTGAAACAGGGTGCCACAGATACGCAGTATTTT. As protein: CASSLKQGATDTQYF.

This chain joins TRBV6-5 and TRBJ2-3; 8 positions match TRBD1. This CDR3 contains 14 residues. Germline CDR1 and CDR2: MNHEY and SVGAGI. V lost 7 bases to trimming and J lost 0 bases; unmatched junction nucleotides: 3. CDR3 residues: CASKDRASTDTQYF. CDR3 DNA: TGTGCCAGCAAGGACAGGGCTAGCACAGATACGCAGTATTTT.

J is TRBJ2-5 and V is TRBV12-5; no reliable D call. Germline lookup yields CDR1 LGHNT and CDR2 FRNRAP. The CDR3 runs 14 residues. V was shortened by 1 base and J by 5 bases, with 11 bases between the two germline ends. CDR3 loop: CASGLGAPLETQYF. The CDR3 nucleotides are TGTGCTAGTGGTTTGGGGGCCCCTCTGGAGACCCAGTACTTC. The complete variable domain, with remaining parts taken from reference TRBV12-5 and TRBJ2-5, reads DARVTQTPRHKVTEMGQEVTMRCQPILGHNTVFWYRQTMMQGLELLAYFRNRAPLDDSGMPKDRFSAEMPDATLATLKIQPSEPRDSAVYFCASGLGAPLETQYFGPGTRLLVL.

The rearrangement joins TRBV29-1 to TRBJ2-7, with TRBD1 as a possible D gene (6 bases). This CDR3 is built from 15 residues. CDR1 is SQVTM and CDR2 is ANQGSEA in the germline V gene. Trimming took off 0 bases at V and 4 bases at J, with 16 bases between the two ends. DNA of the CDR3: TGCAGCGTTGAAGATAAGGGGGAATTAGGATACGAGCAGTACTTC. This gives the protein CSVEDKGELGYEQYF.

The chain carries TRBV10-1 and TRBJ2-2; 8 bases map to TRBD2. Germline V gene lookup returns CDR1 WNHNN and CDR2 SYGVQD (reference sequence). Germline trimming cut 1 base from V and 7 bases from J; bases unmatched to any gene: 17. This CDR3 is 19 amino acids long. CDR3: CASSEFTSGLQKKGGELFF. DNA for the CDR3: TGCGCCAGCAGTGAGTTTACTAGCGGACTACAGAAAAAGGGCGGGGAGCTGTTTTTT.